A selection of T cell receptor beta chains follows, all from one sample in a study of tumor-infiltrating lymphocytes in primary liver carcinoma. In TCRdb, the multiplex PCR reads were re-called with MiXCR into one record per CDR3 protein. The repertoire has some 40,000 distinct CDR3 sequences, around 75% of them found once; the top ten carry around two fifths. Sequenced: tumor-adjacent normal liver tissue. These receptors were obtained from a man aged 40-55 years with primary liver carcinoma and hepatitis B virus infection. Both conserved end residues are part of each CDR3. Fields, in order: CDR3 length, clone size, J gene, V gene, D gene, CDR3 DNA, CDR3 protein. D genes are given only for firm matches. Clone size is given for some rows only: seen once, a few or many times, or a class if the clone is expanded.

14	.	TRBJ2-7	TRBV5-5	TRBD1	TGTGCCAGCAACTTTCGGGACAGGGGTAACGAGCAGTACTTC	CASNFRDRGNEQYF
13	.	TRBJ2-3	TRBV29-1	.	TGCAGCGTTCGGGATCCTAGCACAGATATGCAATATTTT	CSVRDPSTDMQYF
13	.	TRBJ2-7	TRBV28	.	TGTGCCAGCACCCCCTGGGGCTCTTACGAGCAAAACTTC	CASTPWGSYEQNF
17	.	TRBJ1-1	TRBV6-1	.	TGTGCCAGCAGTGAAGGTGAAGGGCAGAGGGCTAACACTGATGCTTCCTTT	CASSEGEGQRANTDASF
15	.	TRBJ1-1	TRBV6-5	.	TGTACCAGCAGTTACTCGAGGGTTTTGAACAGTGAAGTTTTCTTT	CTSSYSRVLNSEVFF
14	.	TRBJ1-4	TRBV7-9	.	TGTGCCAGCACCCACGGGACGGCTAATGAAAAACTGTTTTTT	CASTHGTANEKLFF
13	.	TRBJ2-1	TRBV5-4	.	TGTGCCAGCAGCTTGGACCTAAGGGGGGTGCAGTTCTTC	CASSLDLRGVQFF
15	.	TRBJ1-5	TRBV6-6	.	TGTGCCAGCAGTCTTAAACAGGAGGCAGGGCAGCCCCATCATTTT	CASSLKQEAGQPHHF
15	.	TRBJ1-1	TRBV5-1	.	TGCGCCAGCAGCTTGGACCCGGGGACGAGCACTGAAGCTTCCTTT	CASSLDPGTSTEASF
14	.	TRBJ2-2	TRBV5-8	.	TGTGTCAGCAGCTCAGGCCTTAACACCGGGGAGCTGTTTTTT	CVSSSGLNTGELFF
15	.	TRBJ1-5	TRBV11-3	.	TGTGTCAGCAGTTTAGATCTGAAGGTGGCTCAGCCCCAGCATTTT	CVSSLDLKVAQPQHF
16	.	TRBJ1-2	TRBV5-5	.	TGTGCTAGCAACCCCTGGGACACCTCGATTAACTATGGCTACACCTTC	CASNPWDTSINYGYTF
16	.	TRBJ2-1	TRBV11-2	.	TGTGCCAGCAGCTTTGGGGAAGGGAGGCGCTCCAATGACCAGTTCTTC	CASSFGEGRRSNDQFF
15	.	TRBJ2-7	TRBV6-2/TRBV6-3	TRBD1	TGTGCCAGCACAATTTCCAAGACAGGGGAATACGAACAGTACTTC	CASTISKTGEYEQYF
15	.	TRBJ2-1	TRBV6-1	.	TGTGCCGGCAGCGTGACAGTGAGTTCATACAATGAGCAGTTCTTC	CAGSVTVSSYNEQFF
16	.	TRBJ2-7	TRBV6-2/TRBV6-3	.	TGTACCATCAGTTACGGAATAACGGGGAGTGTATACGAGCAGTACTTC	CTISYGITGSVYEQYF
12	.	TRBJ2-5	TRBV5-6	.	TGTGTCAGCAGTGGACTAAGAGAGACCCACTACTTC	CVSSGLRETHYF
16	medium-sized	TRBJ1-6	TRBV12-3/TRBV12-4	.	TGTGCCAGCAGCGACTCCTCCGGGATATCAGATTCACCCCTCCACTTT	CASSDSSGISDSPLHF
16	.	TRBJ2-1	TRBV11-2	TRBD2	TGTGTCAGCAGCTTAGAGATTAGCGGGAAGGGTAGAGAGCAGTTCTTC	CVSSLEISGKGREQFF
15	.	TRBJ1-2	TRBV25-1	.	TGTGCCAGCAGTACTACAGGGAGAGGGAACTATGGTTACATCTTC	CASSTTGRGNYGYIF
16	.	TRBJ2-6	TRBV28	TRBD1	TGTACCACCGCCCCAGGGGGCGTCTCTGGGGCAAACGTCCTGACTTTC	CTTAPGGVSGANVLTF
18	.	TRBJ2-3	TRBV10-3	TRBD2	TGTGACATCAGTGCATCCTCTATGACTAGCGGGGGCGCAGATACGCAGTATTTT	CDISASSMTSGGADTQYF
14	once	TRBJ2-5	TRBV11-2	TRBD2	TGTGCCAGGAGCTTAGAGTCTAGCGGGTCTAGAGAGTACTTC	CARSLESSGSREYF
15	many	TRBJ2-1	TRBV19	.	TGTGCCAGTAGTATTGGTGGTGTGATCCCTAATGAGCAGTTCTTC	CASSIGGVIPNEQFF
15	.	TRBJ2-1	TRBV7-9	.	TGTGCCAGCAGTGGCAGCCTATCCGAAAACAATGAGCAGTTCTTC	CASSGSLSENNEQFF
13	.	TRBJ2-7	TRBV7-9	.	TGTACCATCAGCCGGAGCGCCGGAGGTGAGCAGTACTTC	CTISRSAGGEQYF
19	.	TRBJ1-5	TRBV6-2/TRBV6-3	TRBD1	TGTGCCAGCAGTATCAAGGGACAGGTTTCGATGTTGGGCAATCAGCCCCAGCATTTT	CASSIKGQVSMLGNQPQHF
12	.	TRBJ2-3	TRBV29-1	.	TGCAGCACCGGAACGGGGACAGATACGCAGTATTTT	CSTGTGTDTQYF
16	.	TRBJ1-5	TRBV28	TRBD1	TGTGCCAGCAGTTCCCCGACAGGGTCCGGCAATCAGGCCCAGCATTTT	CASSSPTGSGNQAQHF
11	.	TRBJ1-5	TRBV29-1	.	TGCAGCGTTGAAAGTACGGGGCCCCAGCATTTT	CSVESTGPQHF
15	.	TRBJ2-2	TRBV6-2/TRBV6-3	TRBD2	TGTGCCAGCACCCCAGCGGGGGTGGACACCGGGGAGCCGTCTTTT	CASTPAGVDTGEPSF
16	.	TRBJ2-1	TRBV5-4	.	TGTGCCAGCAGCTTGGAGGGTCAACACTCCTACAATGAGCAGTTCTTC	CASSLEGQHSYNEQFF
13	many	TRBJ1-1	TRBV28	.	TGTGCCAGCCATATGTCGCTGGGGACTGAAGCTTTCTTT	CASHMSLGTEAFF
14	.	TRBJ2-1	TRBV7-9	.	TGTGCCAGCAGACCTACGGGCGGGGTAGATGACCAGTCCTTC	CASRPTGGVDDQSF
14	.	TRBJ2-4	TRBV28	.	TGTGCCAGCAGGGGGGGGGCCAGCCAAAACATTCAGTACTTC	CASRGGASQNIQYF
17	.	TRBJ2-4	TRBV4-1	.	TGCGTCAGCAGCCAAGATCCCGGTGCAAAAGCCCAAAACATTCAGTACTTC	CVSSQDPGAKAQNIQYF
13	.	TRBJ2-5	TRBV5-4	.	TGTGCCAGTAGCCCGATTAGCGTAGAGACCCATTACTTC	CASSPISVETHYF
12	few	TRBJ1-5	TRBV20-1	.	TGCAGTGCCGAGGTGGGCAATCAGCCCCAGCATTTT	CSAEVGNQPQHF
14	once	TRBJ2-2	TRBV29-1	.	TGCAGCGTTGATTCAGGGGTGAACACCGAGGGGCTGTTTTTT	CSVDSGVNTEGLFF
17	.	TRBJ2-1	TRBV6-5	TRBD1	TGTGCCAGCAGCCCGAGGGCACCGGGACAGGCCATGTATGAGCAGTTCTTC	CASSPRAPGQAMYEQFF
13	.	TRBJ2-7	TRBV30	.	TGTGCCTGGAGTGTGAAGGGAGTCTACGAGCAGTACTTC	CAWSVKGVYEQYF
15	many	TRBJ2-5	TRBV7-9	.	TGTGCCAGCAGCCCCCTCCGGACAGCCCAAGAGACCCAGTACTTC	CASSPLRTAQETQYF
16	few	TRBJ2-3	TRBV2	.	TGTGCCACGCAGACCCCAGAGCTAGCGAGCACAGATACGCAGTATTTT	CATQTPELASTDTQYF
13	.	TRBJ2-7	TRBV30	.	TGTGCCTGGAGTAGGGAGGACGCCTATGAGCAGTACTTC	CAWSREDAYEQYF
20	.	TRBJ2-1	TRBV11-1	TRBD2	TGTGCCAGCGGCATAGGAAAGACTAGCAGGGCCTCACGGTTCGGCAATGAGCAGTTGTTC	CASGIGKTSRASRFGNEQLF
16	.	TRBJ2-5	TRBV15	.	TGTGCCACCAGCAGTGATGGCGGAGGAGTCCAAGAGACCCAGTACTTC	CATSSDGGGVQETQYF
16	few	TRBJ2-3	TRBV6-1	.	TGTGCCAGCAGTGCGGCTAGCGAGAAGGAGCCAGATACGCAGTATTTT	CASSAASEKEPDTQYF
15	.	TRBJ2-1	TRBV6-1	.	TGTGCCAACAGTGAAGAAATGGGAGGATACAATGAGCAGTTCTTC	CANSEEMGGYNEQFF
12	medium-sized	TRBJ1-1	TRBV29-1	TRBD1	TGCAGCGTGGGGACAGGCATGACTGAAGCTTTCTTT	CSVGTGMTEAFF
16	once	TRBJ2-1	TRBV5-4	TRBD2	TGTGCCAGCTGTTCGGGATTAGCGGGAGAGGGGAATGAGCAGTTCTTC	CASCSGLAGEGNEQFF
14	.	TRBJ2-7	TRBV6-2/TRBV6-3	.	TGTGCCAGCAGTTACGCCGGCAGCTCCTACGAGCAGTACTTC	CASSYAGSSYEQYF
11	.	TRBJ1-1	TRBV30	.	TGTGTCTGCCCCCGCGACACTGAAGCTTTCTTC	CVCPRDTEAFF
11	.	TRBJ2-4	TRBV28	.	TGTGCCGGCGGTTCGGTACTTATTCAGTACTTC	CAGGSVLIQYF
15	.	TRBJ2-7	TRBV4-3	.	TGCGCCGGCAGCCAAGGTAGGGGGGTGGGAGACGAGCAGTACTTC	CAGSQGRGVGDEQYF